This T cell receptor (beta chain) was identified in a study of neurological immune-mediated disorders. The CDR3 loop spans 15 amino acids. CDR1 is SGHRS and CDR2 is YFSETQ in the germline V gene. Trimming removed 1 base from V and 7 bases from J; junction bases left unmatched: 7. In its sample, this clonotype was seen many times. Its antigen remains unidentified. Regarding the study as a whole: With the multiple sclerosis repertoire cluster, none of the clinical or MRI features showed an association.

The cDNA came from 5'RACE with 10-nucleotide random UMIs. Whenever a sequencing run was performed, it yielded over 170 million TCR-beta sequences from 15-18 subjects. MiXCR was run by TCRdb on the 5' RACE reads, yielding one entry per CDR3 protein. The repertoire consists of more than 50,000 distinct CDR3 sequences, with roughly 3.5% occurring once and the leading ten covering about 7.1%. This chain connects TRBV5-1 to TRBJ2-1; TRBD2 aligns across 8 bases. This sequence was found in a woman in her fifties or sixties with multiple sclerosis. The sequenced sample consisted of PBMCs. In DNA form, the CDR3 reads TGCGCCAGCAGCTTGAGCCCGGGACTAGGTAATGAGCAGTTCTTC. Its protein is CASSLSPGLGNEQFF.